The rows below give T cell receptor beta chains drawn from one sample of a study of cytomegalovirus exposure and HLA in healthy donors. Profiled with immunoSEQ multiplex PCR; TCRdb holds only in-frame clones, not every one. The sample carries around 150,000 clones, just over 90% recorded once. Source material: PBMCs. The receptor source for this set is a man younger than 30 in good health and CMV-seronegative. Both conserved end residues are part of each CDR3. The D gene is left open where the match is weak. Size is stated for part of the rows, as once, few or many counts, or as a class when the clone is expanded.

CASSRDRFNEKLFF	TGCGCCAGCAGCCGTGACAGGTTCAATGAAAAACTGTTTTTT	.	TRBV5-1	TRBJ1-4	.
CASSNRQGSYEQYF	TGTGCCAGCAGCAACCGGCAGGGCTCCTACGAGCAGTACTTC	few	TRBV5-5	TRBJ2-7	.
CASGRAGGRTDTQYF	TGTGCCAGTGGGCGAGCGGGGGGGCGCACAGATACGCAGTATTTT	.	TRBV27	TRBJ2-3	TRBD2
CASSLGNRASGNEQFF	TGTGCCAGCAGCTTAGGTAACAGGGCGTCAGGAAATGAGCAGTTCTTC	.	TRBV7-9	TRBJ2-1	.
CASSRVAGGTNEKLFF	TGCGCCAGCAGCCGAGTAGCAGGGGGAACTAATGAAAAACTGTTTTTT	.	TRBV4-1	TRBJ1-4	TRBD1
CATTPTAINQPQHF	TGTGCCACCACTCCGACAGCTATTAATCAGCCCCAGCATTTT	.	TRBV10-3	TRBJ1-5	.
CASSAPGQGNQPQHF	TGCGCCAGCAGTGCGCCGGGACAGGGGAATCAGCCCCAGCATTTT	.	TRBV10-2	TRBJ1-5	TRBD1
CATRGALETQYF	TGTGCCACGCGGGGTGCGTTGGAGACCCAGTACTTC	.	TRBV6-5	TRBJ2-5	.
CASSETGDASGYTF	TGTGCCAGCAGCGAAACAGGGGATGCGAGTGGCTACACCTTC	.	TRBV7-9	TRBJ1-2	TRBD1
CASSPTGGAGETQYF	TGTGCCAGCAGCCCCACAGGGGGCGCGGGAGAGACCCAGTACTTC	.	TRBV25-1	TRBJ2-5	TRBD1
CASSLTGGETQYF	TGCGCCAGCAGCCTGACAGGGGGGGAGACCCAGTACTTC	.	TRBV4-1	TRBJ2-5	TRBD1
CAITLQGSKNIQYF	TGTGCCATCACCCTACAGGGATCCAAAAACATTCAGTACTTC	.	TRBV10-3	TRBJ2-4	.
CASREGLGGELFF	TGTGCCAGCAGGGAGGGGCTAGGCGGGGAGCTGTTTTTT	.	TRBV2	TRBJ2-2	.